This record concerns one TCR beta chain sequence. What it binds is not known. CDR3 length equals 14 residues. The germline CDR1 and CDR2 sequences are SEHNR and FQNEAQ (reference sequence). V lost 5 bases, J lost 8 bases, and 16 bases lay in between. The data were taken from a study of response to subunit inactivated influenza vaccine. General study points: New T cells are recruited in small numbers by each seasonal influenza vaccination, according to the authors' suggestion.

MiXCR was run by TCRdb on the RT-PCR reads, yielding one entry per CDR3 protein. The top ten hold 10% to 13% of the sample, which has over 750,000 distinct CDR3 sequences, 21% seen once. Sample: PBMCs from blood, taken more than 4 days after vaccination. The clonotype comes from a man between 50 and 59 years old who received an inactivated influenza vaccine. V and J are TRBV7-9 and TRBJ2-1, with D possibly matching TRBD1 (6 bases). The CDR3, as DNA: TGTGCCAGCAGCCTACCACAGGGACGGGATGAGCAGTTCTTC. It specifies CASSLPQGRDEQFF. The whole variable domain, remainder taken from reference TRBV7-9 and TRBJ2-1, is DTGVSQNPRHKITKRGQNVTFRCDPISEHNRLYWYRQTLGQGPEFLTYFQNEAQLEKSRLLSDRFSAERPKGSFSTLEIQRTEQGDSAMYLCASSLPQGRDEQFFGPGTRLTVL.